This TCR beta chain appears in the sequencing data of a study of T cell responses to AZD1222 COVID-19 vaccine. Notes on the study in general: It was only a handful of AZD1222 recipients who were seropositive at baseline.

This clone was seen more than once but under ten times. Its antigen is undetermined. The protocol was immunoSEQ multiplex PCR, while the TCRdb copy is restricted to in-frame clones and leaves out a portion. The sample carries about 81,000 clones, 90% recorded once. Germline loops: CDR1 SGHTA, CDR2 FQGNSA. This CDR3 spans 18 amino acids. The ends lost 4 bases at V and 5 bases at J; junction bases unmatched: 16. The sequence came from an adult who received the AZD1222 COVID-19 vaccine. The chain recombines TRBV7-2 with TRBJ2-3; TRBD2 agrees at 9 bases. Sequencing was performed on peripheral blood, taken 28 days after the second AZD1222 dose. The CDR3 spells CASSSKGGAGGDRDTQYF. For the CDR3, the DNA is TGTGCCAGCAGCTCAAAAGGGGGAGCGGGGGGAGATCGAGATACGCAGTATTTT.